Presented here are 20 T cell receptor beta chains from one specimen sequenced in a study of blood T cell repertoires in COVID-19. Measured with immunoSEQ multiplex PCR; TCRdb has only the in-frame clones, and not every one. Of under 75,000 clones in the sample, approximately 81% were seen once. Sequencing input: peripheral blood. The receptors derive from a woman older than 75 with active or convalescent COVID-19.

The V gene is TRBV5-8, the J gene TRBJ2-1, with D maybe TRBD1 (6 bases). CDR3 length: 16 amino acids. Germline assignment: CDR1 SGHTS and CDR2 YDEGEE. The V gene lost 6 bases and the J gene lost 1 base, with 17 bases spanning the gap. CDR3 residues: CASTKKGVGSYNEQFF. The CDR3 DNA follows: TGTGCCAGCACCAAGAAGGGGGTTGGGTCCTACAATGAGCAGTTCTTC.

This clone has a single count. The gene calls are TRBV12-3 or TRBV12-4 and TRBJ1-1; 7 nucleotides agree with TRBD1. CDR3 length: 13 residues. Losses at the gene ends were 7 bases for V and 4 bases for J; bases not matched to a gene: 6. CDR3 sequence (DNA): TGTGCCAGCACCAGGGACAGTTCCACTGAAGCTTTCTTT. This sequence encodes CASTRDSSTEAFF.

The CDR3 sequence: CASSLGGTGANVLTF. DNA of the CDR3: TGCGCCAGCAGCTTAGGGGGAACAGGGGCCAACGTCCTGACTTTC. The chain employs TRBV5-1 and TRBJ2-6; D may be TRBD1 (6 bases). Per the germline V gene, CDR1 is SGHRS and CDR2 is YFSETQ. Between the trimmed V and J ends, which lost 2 bases and 4 bases, there was a span of 10 bases. The CDR3 length is 15 residues.

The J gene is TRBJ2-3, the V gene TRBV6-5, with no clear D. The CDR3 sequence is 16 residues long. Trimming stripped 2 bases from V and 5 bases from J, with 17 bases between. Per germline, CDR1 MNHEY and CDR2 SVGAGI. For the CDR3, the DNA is TGTGCCAGCAGTTACGGGCTTGGCCAGGTGGGAGATACGCAGTATTTT. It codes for CASSYGLGQVGDTQYF.

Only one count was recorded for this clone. CDR3 in amino acids: CASSQDRQVWQPQHF. CDR3 DNA: TGCGCCAGCAGCCAAGATCGGCAGGTCTGGCAGCCCCAGCATTTT. The chain joins TRBV4-3 to TRBJ1-5, with D hard to call. Germline V lookup: CDR1 LGHNA, CDR2 YSLEER. The CDR3 sequence is 15 residues long. Trimming stripped 0 bases from V and 7 bases from J, with 13 bases between.

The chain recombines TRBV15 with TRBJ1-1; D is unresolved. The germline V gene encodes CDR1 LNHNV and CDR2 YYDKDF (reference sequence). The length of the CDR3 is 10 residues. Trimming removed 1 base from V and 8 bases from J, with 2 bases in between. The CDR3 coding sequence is TGTGCCACCAGCAGAGTAGAAGCTTTCTTT. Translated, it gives CATSRVEAFF.

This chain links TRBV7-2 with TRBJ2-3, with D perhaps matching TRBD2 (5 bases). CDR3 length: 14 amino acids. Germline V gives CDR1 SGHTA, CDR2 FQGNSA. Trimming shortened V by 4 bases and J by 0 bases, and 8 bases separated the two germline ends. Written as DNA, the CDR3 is TGTGCCAGCAGCTCACGGACTAGCACAGATACGCAGTATTTT. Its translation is CASSSRTSTDTQYF.

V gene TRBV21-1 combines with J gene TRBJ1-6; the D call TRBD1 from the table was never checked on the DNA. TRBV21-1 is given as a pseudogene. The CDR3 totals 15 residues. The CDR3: CASRYRTLRGSPLHF. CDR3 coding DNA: TGTGCCAGCAGATACAGGACACTCCGAGGCTCACCCCTCCACTTT.

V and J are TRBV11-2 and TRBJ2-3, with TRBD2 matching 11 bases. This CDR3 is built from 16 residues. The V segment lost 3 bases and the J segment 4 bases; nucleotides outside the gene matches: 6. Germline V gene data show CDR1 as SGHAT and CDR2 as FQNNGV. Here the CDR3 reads CASSFLSGGAADTQYF. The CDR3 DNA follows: TGTGCCAGCAGCTTTCTTAGCGGGGGGGCCGCAGATACGCAGTATTTT.

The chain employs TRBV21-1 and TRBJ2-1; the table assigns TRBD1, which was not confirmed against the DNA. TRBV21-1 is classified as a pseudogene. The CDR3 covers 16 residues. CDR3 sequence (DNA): TGTGCCAGCAGCTCCGAAAGACAGAGCTCCTACAATGAGCAGTTCTTC. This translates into CASSSERQSSYNEQFF.

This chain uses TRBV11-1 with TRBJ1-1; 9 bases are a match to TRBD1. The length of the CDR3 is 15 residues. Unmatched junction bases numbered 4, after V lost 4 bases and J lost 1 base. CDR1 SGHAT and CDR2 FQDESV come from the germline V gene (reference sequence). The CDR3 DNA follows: TGTGCCAGCAGCTCCGGGACAGGGCGGAACACTGAAGCTTTCTTT. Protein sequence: CASSSGTGRNTEAFF.

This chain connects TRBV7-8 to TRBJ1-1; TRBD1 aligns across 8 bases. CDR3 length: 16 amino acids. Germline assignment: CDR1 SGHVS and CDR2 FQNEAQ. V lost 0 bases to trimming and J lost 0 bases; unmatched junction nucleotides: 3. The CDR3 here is CASSLAPTGVNTEAFF. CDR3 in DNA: TGTGCCAGCAGCTTAGCGCCGACAGGGGTGAACACTGAAGCTTTCTTT.

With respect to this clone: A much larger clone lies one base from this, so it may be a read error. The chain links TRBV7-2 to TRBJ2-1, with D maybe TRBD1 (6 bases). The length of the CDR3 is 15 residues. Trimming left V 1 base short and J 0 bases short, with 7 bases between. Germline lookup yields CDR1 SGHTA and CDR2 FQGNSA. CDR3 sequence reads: CASSLGQDSYNEQFF. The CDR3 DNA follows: TGTGCCAGCAGCTTAGGACAGGACTCCTACAATGAGCAGTTCTTC.

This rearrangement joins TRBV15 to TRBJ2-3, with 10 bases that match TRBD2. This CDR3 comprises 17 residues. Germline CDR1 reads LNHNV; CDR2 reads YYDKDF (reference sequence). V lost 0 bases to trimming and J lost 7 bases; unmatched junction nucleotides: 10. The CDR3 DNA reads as TGTGCCACCAGCAGAGATCGGACTAGCGGAACTATGAATACGCAGTATTTT. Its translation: CATSRDRTSGTMNTQYF. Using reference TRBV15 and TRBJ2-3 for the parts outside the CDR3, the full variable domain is DAMVIQNPRYQVTQFGKPVTLSCSQTLNHNVMYWYQQKSSQAPKLLFHYYDKDFNNEADTPDNFQSRRPNTSFCFLDIRSPGLGDTAMYLCATSRDRTSGTMNTQYFGPGTRLTVL.

CDR3 loop: CASSTRLRDRDYGYTF. CDR3 sequence (DNA): TGTGCCAGCAGCACACGACTCCGGGACAGGGACTATGGCTACACCTTC. The rearrangement uses TRBV7-2 and TRBJ1-2; 9 positions match TRBD1. Germline V lookup: CDR1 SGHTA, CDR2 FQGNSA. V shed 5 bases, J shed 3 bases, and the junction held 10 bases outside the gene matches. The CDR3 runs 16 residues. Combining the CDR3 with reference TRBV7-2 and TRBJ1-2 gives the whole variable domain GAGVSQSPSNKVTEKGKDVELRCDPISGHTALYWYRQSLGQGLEFLIYFQGNSAPDKSGLPSDRFSAERTGGSVSTLTIQRTQQEDSAVYLCASSTRLRDRDYGYTFGSGTRLTVV.

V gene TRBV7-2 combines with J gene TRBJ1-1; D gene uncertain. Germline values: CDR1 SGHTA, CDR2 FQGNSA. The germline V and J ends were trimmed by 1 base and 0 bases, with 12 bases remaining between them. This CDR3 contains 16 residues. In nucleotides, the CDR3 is TGTGCCAGCAGCTTAGATGGTACAGCCATGAACACTGAAGCTTTCTTT. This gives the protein CASSLDGTAMNTEAFF. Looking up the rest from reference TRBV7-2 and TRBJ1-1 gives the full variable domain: GAGVSQSPSNKVTEKGKDVELRCDPISGHTALYWYRQSLGQGLEFLIYFQGNSAPDKSGLPSDRFSAERTGGSVSTLTIQRTQQEDSAVYLCASSLDGTAMNTEAFFGQGTRLTVV.

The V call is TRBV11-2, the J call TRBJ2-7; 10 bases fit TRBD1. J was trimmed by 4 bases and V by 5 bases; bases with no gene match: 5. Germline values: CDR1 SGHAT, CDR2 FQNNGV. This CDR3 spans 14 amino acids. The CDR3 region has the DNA TGTGCCAGCAGCCCCGCGGGACAGGGGTACGAGCAGTACTTC. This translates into CASSPAGQGYEQYF.

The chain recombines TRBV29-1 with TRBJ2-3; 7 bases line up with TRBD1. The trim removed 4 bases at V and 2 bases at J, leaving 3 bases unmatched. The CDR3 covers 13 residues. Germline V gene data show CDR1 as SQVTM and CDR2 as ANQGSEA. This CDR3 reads CSVGQGITDTQYF. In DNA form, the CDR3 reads TGCAGCGTTGGACAGGGAATCACAGATACGCAGTATTTT.

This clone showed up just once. Here the CDR3 reads CASSASSGHQAFF. Here the CDR3 DNA reads TGTGCCAGCAGCGCCTCCTCCGGACATCAAGCTTTCTTT. The V and J genes are TRBV7-9 and TRBJ1-1; D might be TRBD1 (5 bases). This CDR3 comprises 13 residues. Looked up from germline, CDR1 is SEHNR and CDR2 is FQNEAQ (reference sequence). The germline V and J ends were trimmed by 5 bases and 9 bases, with 16 bases remaining between them.

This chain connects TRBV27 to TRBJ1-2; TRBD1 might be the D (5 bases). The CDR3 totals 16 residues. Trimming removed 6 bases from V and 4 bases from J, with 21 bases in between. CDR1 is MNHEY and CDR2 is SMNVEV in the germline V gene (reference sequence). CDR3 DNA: TGTGCCAGCAGCGTCGACAGAACCTCATCTCTCTATGGCTACACCTTC. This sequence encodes CASSVDRTSSLYGYTF.